The 17 T cell receptor beta chains listed next were all sequenced from one sample in a study of blood T cell repertoires in COVID-19. Sequenced by immunoSEQ multiplex PCR; TCRdb stores in-frame clones only, minus some. The top ten hold approximately 4% of the sample, which has about 110,000 clones, about four fifths seen once. Sequenced: peripheral blood. The receptor source for this set is a woman between 65 and 79 years old with acute or convalescent COVID-19.

This clone was found a few times. The chain couples TRBV19 to TRBJ2-1, with TRBD1 matching 9 bases. This CDR3 has 15 residues. V was pared by 4 bases and J by 3 bases, with 4 bases of the junction left unmatched. Per germline, CDR1 LNHDA and CDR2 SQIVND (reference sequence). Here the CDR3 reads CASSTGQGGYNEQFF. CDR3 bases: TGTGCCAGTAGTACGGGACAGGGTGGCTACAATGAGCAGTTCTTC.

This chain connects TRBV9 to TRBJ2-7; no reliable D call. This CDR3 comprises 14 residues. V shed 0 bases and J shed 2 bases, with 9 bases lying between them. CDR1 and CDR2 (germline): SGDLS, YYNGEE. CDR3 coding DNA: TGTGCCAGCAGCGTAGCGGCTGGAGCCTACGAGCAGTACTTC. As protein: CASSVAAGAYEQYF.

The rearrangement uses TRBV28 and TRBJ1-5; D possibly corresponds to TRBD1 (6 bases). The CDR3 covers 15 residues. Germline assignment: CDR1 MDHEN and CDR2 SYDVKM. Deletions cut 7 bases from V and 4 bases from J, with 17 bases between. This CDR3 is CASIPPGGPNQPQHF. CDR3 DNA: TGTGCCAGCATCCCCCCCGGGGGGCCGAATCAGCCCCAGCATTTT.

The V call is TRBV6-5, the J call TRBJ2-7; 9 nucleotides agree with TRBD2. The CDR3 loop spans 13 amino acids. Germline loops: CDR1 MNHEY, CDR2 SVGAGI. V was pared by 2 bases and J by 6 bases, with 2 bases of the junction left unmatched. CDR3 residues: CASSYDSGGEQYF. For the CDR3, the DNA is TGTGCCAGCAGTTACGATAGCGGGGGCGAGCAGTACTTC.

The chain combines TRBV4-3 with TRBJ1-1, with D possibly TRBD1 on 6 matching bases. V was trimmed by 0 bases and J by 6 bases, leaving 17 bases between them. There are 16 residues in the CDR3. From germline, CDR1 is LGHNA and CDR2 YSLEER. CDR3 sequence (DNA): TGCGCCAGCAGCCAAGATCTAGGGGGACCATACCCTGAAGCTTTCTTT. Protein sequence: CASSQDLGGPYPEAFF.

The chain uses TRBV5-1 and TRBJ2-7; perhaps TRBD1 as D (5 bases). The CDR3 sequence is 14 residues long. The ends were cut back, 3 bases at V and 6 bases at J, with 16 bases in the middle. Looked up from germline, CDR1 is SGHRS and CDR2 is YFSETQ. In DNA, the CDR3 is TGCGCCAGCAGCTATGACAGTCGACCCGGCGAGCAGTACTTC. Its translation: CASSYDSRPGEQYF. The entire variable domain, with the rest obtained from reference TRBV5-1 and TRBJ2-7, is as follows: KAGVTQTPRYLIKTRGQQVTLSCSPISGHRSVSWYQQTPGQGLQFLFEYFSETQRNKGNFPGRFSGRQFSNSRSEMNVSTLELGDSALYLCASSYDSRPGEQYFGPGTRLTVT.

The V and J genes are TRBV10-3 and TRBJ2-1; 8 nucleotides agree with TRBD2. V trimming: 9 bases; J trimming: 7 bases; junction bases outside the gene matches: 11. This CDR3 is built from 14 residues. From germline, CDR1 is ENHRY and CDR2 SYGVKD. The CDR3 region is CAMTDGTRLNEQFF. In DNA form, the CDR3 reads TGTGCCATGACTGACGGGACTAGACTAAATGAGCAGTTCTTC.

The rearrangement links TRBV3-1 (or the pseudogene TRBV3-2) to TRBJ1-1; 7 bases align to TRBD1. This CDR3 has 13 residues. Germline V gene data show CDR1 as LGHDT and CDR2 as YNNKEL (reference sequence). With V trimmed by 3 bases and J by 8 bases, 6 bases remained unmatched. The CDR3 reads CASSQATGVEAFF. The CDR3 bases are TGTGCCAGCAGCCAGGCCACAGGGGTAGAAGCTTTCTTT.

The J gene is TRBJ1-4, the V gene TRBV11-1; TRBD1 aligns across 10 bases. There are 15 residues in the CDR3. Germline CDR1 is SGHAT and CDR2 is FQDESV (reference sequence). Trimming cost V 5 bases and J 7 bases; bases outside gene matches: 7. CDR3 nucleotide sequence: TGTGCCAGCAGCCTCCGACAGGGGGCGGGTGAAAAACTGTTTTTT. It specifies CASSLRQGAGEKLFF.

The chain uses TRBV10-1 and TRBJ2-3, with D possibly TRBD2 on 5 matching bases. The CDR3 sequence is 12 residues long. V shed 3 bases and J shed 13 bases, with 14 bases lying between them. The germline V gene has CDR1 WNHNN and CDR2 SYGVQD (reference sequence). Here the CDR3 reads CASSDSVRAKYF. The CDR3 region has the DNA TGCGCCAGCAGTGATAGCGTCCGAGCGAAGTATTTT.

The chain is built from TRBV7-8 and TRBJ1-6; possibly TRBD1 for D (5 bases). The germline CDR1 and CDR2 sequences are SGHVS and FQNEAQ. CDR3 length: 14 residues. V lost 5 bases to trimming and J lost 7 bases, with 12 bases between them. CDR3 nucleotide sequence: TGTGCCAGCAGCACGACAGTTCCGAATTCACCCCTCCACTTT. As protein: CASSTTVPNSPLHF.

V gene TRBV5-5 combines with J gene TRBJ2-7; no clear D gene. V lost 4 bases and J 7 bases, leaving 12 bases between the germline ends. CDR1 is SGHKS and CDR2 is YYEKEE in the germline V gene (reference sequence). This CDR3 comprises 12 residues. CDR3 DNA sequence: TGTGCCAGCAGCCCACCGCGGCCAGAGCAGTACTTC. This sequence encodes CASSPPRPEQYF.

The rearrangement joins TRBV6-4 to TRBJ1-1; 8 bases map to TRBD1. V shed 8 bases and J 2 bases; nucleotides not matched to a gene: 13. This CDR3 has 16 amino acids. CDR1 and CDR2 (germline): MRHNA, SNTAGT. CDR3 in amino acids: CASSHLQGASNTEAFF. The CDR3 DNA sequence: TGTGCCAGCTCCCATCTTCAGGGGGCGAGTAACACTGAAGCTTTCTTT.

The CDR3 is CASSPLRGEQYF. CDR3 DNA: TGTGCCAGCTCACCACTAAGGGGCGAGCAGTACTTC. The V call is TRBV18, the J call TRBJ2-7; a possible D gene is TRBD1 (5 bases). The CDR3 is 12 amino acids. V lost 1 base and J lost 6, with 7 bases in between. Germline V CDR1 and CDR2: KGHSH, LQKENI.

The genes are TRBV29-1 and TRBJ2-7, with TRBD1 matching over 7 bases. CDR3 length equals 13 residues. Germline-derived CDR1 and CDR2 are SQVTM and ANQGSEA. Trimming cost V 7 bases and J 6 bases; bases outside gene matches: 12. The CDR3 nucleotides are TGCAGCGGAGGAACCGGGGCAGGGGGCGAGCAGTACTTC. Its translation is CSGGTGAGGEQYF.

The CDR3 loop reads CASSFGQGFTNQPQHF. In DNA, the CDR3 is TGTGCCAGCAGTTTTGGGCAGGGGTTCACCAATCAGCCCCAGCATTTT. The rearrangement links TRBV28 to TRBJ1-5, with a weak D call TRBD1 (6 bases). This CDR3 spans 16 amino acids. The germline CDR1 and CDR2 sequences are MDHEN and SYDVKM. Deletions cut 3 bases from V and 3 bases from J, with 15 bases between.

The J gene is TRBJ1-5, the V gene TRBV2, with D tentatively TRBD1 (5 bases). The CDR3 loop spans 14 amino acids. V was trimmed by 2 bases and J by 4 bases, leaving 9 bases between them. The germline gives CDR1 SNHLY, CDR2 FYNNEI. CDR3 DNA sequence: TGTGCCAGCAGTGAAATGGGGCGGAATCAGCCCCAGCATTTT. This translates into CASSEMGRNQPQHF.